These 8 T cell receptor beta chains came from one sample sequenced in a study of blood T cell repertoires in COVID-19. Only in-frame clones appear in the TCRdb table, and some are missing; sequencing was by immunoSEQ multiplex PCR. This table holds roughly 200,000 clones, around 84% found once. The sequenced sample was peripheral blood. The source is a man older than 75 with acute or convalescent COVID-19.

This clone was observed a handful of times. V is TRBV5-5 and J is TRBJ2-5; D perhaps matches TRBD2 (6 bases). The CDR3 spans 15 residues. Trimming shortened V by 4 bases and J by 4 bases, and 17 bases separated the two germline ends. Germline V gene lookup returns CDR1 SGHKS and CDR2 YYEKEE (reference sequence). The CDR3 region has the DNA TGTGCCAGCAGCCTCCGTGCGGGAAGTGCAGAGACCCAGTACTTC. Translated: CASSLRAGSAETQYF.

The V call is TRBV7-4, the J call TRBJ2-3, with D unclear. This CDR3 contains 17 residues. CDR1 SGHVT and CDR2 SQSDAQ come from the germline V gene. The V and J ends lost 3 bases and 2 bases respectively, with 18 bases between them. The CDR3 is CASSFLVTGTYTDTQYF. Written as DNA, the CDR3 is TGTGCCAGCAGCTTCCTTGTAACGGGTACCTACACAGATACGCAGTATTTT.

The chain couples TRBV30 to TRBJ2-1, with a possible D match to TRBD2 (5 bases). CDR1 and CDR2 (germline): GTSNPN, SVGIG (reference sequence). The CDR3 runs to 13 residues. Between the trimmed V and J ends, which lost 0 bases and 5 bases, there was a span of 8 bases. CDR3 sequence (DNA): TGTGCCTGGAGTGTGAGCGGTAACAATGAGCAGTTCTTC. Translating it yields CAWSVSGNNEQFF.

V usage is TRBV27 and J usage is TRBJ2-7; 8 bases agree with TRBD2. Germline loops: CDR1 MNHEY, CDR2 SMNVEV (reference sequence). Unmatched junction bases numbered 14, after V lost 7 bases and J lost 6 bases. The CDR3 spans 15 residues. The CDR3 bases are TGTGCCAGCATTTTCGGGAGGGTCTCCCCCCCCGAGCAGTACTTC. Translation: CASIFGRVSPPEQYF.

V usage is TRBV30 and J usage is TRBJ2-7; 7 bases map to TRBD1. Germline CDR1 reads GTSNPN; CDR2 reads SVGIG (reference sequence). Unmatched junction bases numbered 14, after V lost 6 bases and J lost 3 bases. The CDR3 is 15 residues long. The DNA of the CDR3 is TGTGCCTGTCACCGACCTTCACAGGGGAACTACGAGCAGTACTTC. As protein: CACHRPSQGNYEQYF.

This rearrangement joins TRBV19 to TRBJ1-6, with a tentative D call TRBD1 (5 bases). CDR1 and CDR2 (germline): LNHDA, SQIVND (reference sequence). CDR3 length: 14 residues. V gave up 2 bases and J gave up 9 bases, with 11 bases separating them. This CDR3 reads CASSISEGISPLHF. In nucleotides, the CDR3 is TGTGCCAGTAGTATATCGGAGGGGATTTCACCCCTCCACTTT.

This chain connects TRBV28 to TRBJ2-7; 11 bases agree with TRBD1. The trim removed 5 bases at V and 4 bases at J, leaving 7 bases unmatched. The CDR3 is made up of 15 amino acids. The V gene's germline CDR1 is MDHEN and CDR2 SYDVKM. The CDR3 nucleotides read TGTGCCAGCAGTGCACCGGGACAGGGGGGGTACGAGCAGTACTTC. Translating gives CASSAPGQGGYEQYF.

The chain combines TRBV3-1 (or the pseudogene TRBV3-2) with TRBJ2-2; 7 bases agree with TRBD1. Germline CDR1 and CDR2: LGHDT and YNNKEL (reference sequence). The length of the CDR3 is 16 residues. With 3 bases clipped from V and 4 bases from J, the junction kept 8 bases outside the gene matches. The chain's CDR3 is CASSQEGGAGTGELFF. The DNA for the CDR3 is TGTGCCAGCAGCCAGGAAGGGGGCGCGGGCACCGGGGAGCTGTTTTTT.